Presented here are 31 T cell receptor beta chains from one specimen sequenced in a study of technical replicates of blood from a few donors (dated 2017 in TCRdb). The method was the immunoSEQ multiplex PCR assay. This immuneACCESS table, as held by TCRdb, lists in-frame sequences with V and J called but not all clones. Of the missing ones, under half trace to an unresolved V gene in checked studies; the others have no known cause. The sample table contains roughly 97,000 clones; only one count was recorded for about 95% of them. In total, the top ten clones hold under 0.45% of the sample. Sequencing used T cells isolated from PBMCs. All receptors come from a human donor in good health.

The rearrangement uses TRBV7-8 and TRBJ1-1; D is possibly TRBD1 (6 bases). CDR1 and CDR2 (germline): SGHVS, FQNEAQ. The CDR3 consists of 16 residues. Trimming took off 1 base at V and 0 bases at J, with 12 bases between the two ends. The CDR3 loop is CASSLGRTVLNTEAFF. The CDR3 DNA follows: TGTGCCAGCAGCTTAGGCCGGACAGTTTTGAACACTGAAGCTTTCTTT.

The CDR3, as DNA: TGTGCCAGCAGCTTTAGCGGGTCCTACAATGAGCAGTTCTTC. Translating gives CASSFSGSYNEQFF. The V call is TRBV7-9, the J call TRBJ2-1; 7 bases align to TRBD2. Per the germline V gene, CDR1 is SEHNR and CDR2 is FQNEAQ (reference sequence). This CDR3 has 14 amino acids. V shed 3 bases and J 1 base; nucleotides not matched to a gene: 0.

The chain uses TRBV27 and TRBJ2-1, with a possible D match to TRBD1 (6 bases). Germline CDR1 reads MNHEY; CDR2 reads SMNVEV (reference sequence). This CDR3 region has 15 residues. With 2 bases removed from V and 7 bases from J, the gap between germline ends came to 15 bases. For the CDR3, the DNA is TGTGCCAGCAGTTTAGACAGGACGAGTTGGAATGAGCAGTTCTTC. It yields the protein CASSLDRTSWNEQFF.

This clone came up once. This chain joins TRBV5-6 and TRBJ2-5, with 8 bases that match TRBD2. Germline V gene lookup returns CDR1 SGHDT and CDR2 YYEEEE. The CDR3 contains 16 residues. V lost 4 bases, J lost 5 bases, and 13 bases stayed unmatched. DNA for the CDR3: TGTGCCAGCAGCCTGGGGGGGACTAGGGTCGGGGAGACCCAGTACTTC. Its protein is CASSLGGTRVGETQYF.

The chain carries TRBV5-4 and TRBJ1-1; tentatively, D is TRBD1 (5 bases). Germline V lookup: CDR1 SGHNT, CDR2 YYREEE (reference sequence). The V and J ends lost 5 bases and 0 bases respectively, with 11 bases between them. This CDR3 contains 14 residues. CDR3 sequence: CASRRTDMNTEAFF. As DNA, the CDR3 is TGTGCCAGCAGGAGGACGGACATGAACACTGAAGCTTTCTTT.

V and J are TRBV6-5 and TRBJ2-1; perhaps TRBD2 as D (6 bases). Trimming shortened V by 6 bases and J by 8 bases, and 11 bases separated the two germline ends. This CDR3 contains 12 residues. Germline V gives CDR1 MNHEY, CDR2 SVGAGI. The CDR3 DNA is TGTGCCAGCAGCCCCGGGACTTATGAGCAGTTCTTC. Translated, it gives CASSPGTYEQFF.

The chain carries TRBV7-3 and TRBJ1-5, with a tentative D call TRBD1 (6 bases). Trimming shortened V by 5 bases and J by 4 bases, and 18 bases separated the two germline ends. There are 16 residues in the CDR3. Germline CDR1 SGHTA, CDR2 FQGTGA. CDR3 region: CASSLVGPGANQPQHF. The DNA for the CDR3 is TGTGCCAGCAGCCTAGTGGGGCCAGGGGCTAATCAGCCCCAGCATTTT.

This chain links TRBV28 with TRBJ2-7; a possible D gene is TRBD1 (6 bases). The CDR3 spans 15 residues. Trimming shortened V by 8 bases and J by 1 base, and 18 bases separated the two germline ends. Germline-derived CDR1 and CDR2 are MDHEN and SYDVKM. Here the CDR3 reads CASQFLGQGSYEQYF. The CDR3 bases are TGTGCCAGCCAGTTCCTGGGCCAGGGGTCCTACGAGCAGTACTTC.

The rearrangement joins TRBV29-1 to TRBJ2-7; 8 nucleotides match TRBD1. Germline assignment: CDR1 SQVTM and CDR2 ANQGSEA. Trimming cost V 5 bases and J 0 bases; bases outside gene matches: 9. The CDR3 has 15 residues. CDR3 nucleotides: TGCAGCGTTACAGGGACAGGTCCAAGCTCCTACGAGCAGTACTTC. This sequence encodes CSVTGTGPSSYEQYF.

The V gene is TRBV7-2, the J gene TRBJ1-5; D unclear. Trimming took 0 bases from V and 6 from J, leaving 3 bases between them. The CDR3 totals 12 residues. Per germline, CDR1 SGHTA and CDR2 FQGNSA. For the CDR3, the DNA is TGTGCCAGCAGCTTAGCCGGTCAGCCCCAGCATTTT. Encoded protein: CASSLAGQPQHF. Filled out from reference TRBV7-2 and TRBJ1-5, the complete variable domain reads GAGVSQSPSNKVTEKGKDVELRCDPISGHTALYWYRQSLGQGLEFLIYFQGNSAPDKSGLPSDRFSAERTGGSVSTLTIQRTQQEDSAVYLCASSLAGQPQHFGDGTRLSIL.

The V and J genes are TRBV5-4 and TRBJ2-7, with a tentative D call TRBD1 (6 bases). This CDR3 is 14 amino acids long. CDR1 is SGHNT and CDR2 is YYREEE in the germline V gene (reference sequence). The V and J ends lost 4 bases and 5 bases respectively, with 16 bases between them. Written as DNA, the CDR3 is TGTGCCAGCAGCCGAACCCTTGACAGGAACGAGCAGTACTTC. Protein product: CASSRTLDRNEQYF.

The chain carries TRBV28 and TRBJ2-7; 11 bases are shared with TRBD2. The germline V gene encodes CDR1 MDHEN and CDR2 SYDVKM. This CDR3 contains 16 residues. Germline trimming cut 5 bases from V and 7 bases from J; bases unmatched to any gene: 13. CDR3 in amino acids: CASSRPGSGRAEEQYF. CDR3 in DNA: TGTGCCAGCAGTCGGCCCGGTAGCGGGAGGGCCGAAGAGCAGTACTTC. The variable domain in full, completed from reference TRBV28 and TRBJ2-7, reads DVKVTQSSRYLVKRTGEKVFLECVQDMDHENMFWYRQDPGLGLRLIYFSYDVKMKEKGDIPEGYSVSREKKERFSLILESASTNQTSMYLCASSRPGSGRAEEQYFGPGTRLTVT.

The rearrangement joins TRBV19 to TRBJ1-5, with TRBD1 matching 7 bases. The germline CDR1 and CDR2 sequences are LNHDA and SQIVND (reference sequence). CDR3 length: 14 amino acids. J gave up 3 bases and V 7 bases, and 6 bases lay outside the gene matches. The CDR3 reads CASTTGQPNQPQHF. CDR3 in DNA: TGTGCCAGTACGACAGGGCAACCCAATCAGCCCCAGCATTTT. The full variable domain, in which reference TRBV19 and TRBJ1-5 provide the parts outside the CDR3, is DGGITQSPKYLFRKEGQNVTLSCEQNLNHDAMYWYRQDPGQGLRLIYYSQIVNDFQKGDIAEGYSVSREKKESFPLTVTSAQKNPTAFYLCASTTGQPNQPQHFGDGTRLSIL.

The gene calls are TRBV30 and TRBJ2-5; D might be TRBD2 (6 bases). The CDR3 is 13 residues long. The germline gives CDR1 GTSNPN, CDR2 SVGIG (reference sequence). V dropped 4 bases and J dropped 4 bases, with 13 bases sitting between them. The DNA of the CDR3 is TGTGCCTGGAAGGGGCGGGGCAGAGAGACCCAGTACTTC. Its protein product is CAWKGRGRETQYF.

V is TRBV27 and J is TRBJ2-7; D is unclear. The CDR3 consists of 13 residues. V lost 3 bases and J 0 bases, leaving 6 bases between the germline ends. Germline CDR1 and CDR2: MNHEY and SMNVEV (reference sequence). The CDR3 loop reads CASSLTPSYEQYF. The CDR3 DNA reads TGTGCCAGCAGTTTGACACCCTCCTACGAGCAGTACTTC.

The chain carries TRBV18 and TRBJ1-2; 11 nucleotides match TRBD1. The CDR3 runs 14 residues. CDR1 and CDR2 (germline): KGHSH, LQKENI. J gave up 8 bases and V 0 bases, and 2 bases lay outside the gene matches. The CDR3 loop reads CASSPPGQGDGYTF. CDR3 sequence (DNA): TGTGCCAGCTCACCACCGGGACAGGGGGACGGCTACACCTTC.

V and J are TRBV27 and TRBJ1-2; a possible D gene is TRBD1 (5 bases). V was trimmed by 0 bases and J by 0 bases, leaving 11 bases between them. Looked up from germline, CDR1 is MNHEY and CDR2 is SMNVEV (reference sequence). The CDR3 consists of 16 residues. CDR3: CASSLSPRDSNYGYTF. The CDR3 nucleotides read TGTGCCAGCAGTTTATCGCCCCGGGACTCTAACTATGGCTACACCTTC.

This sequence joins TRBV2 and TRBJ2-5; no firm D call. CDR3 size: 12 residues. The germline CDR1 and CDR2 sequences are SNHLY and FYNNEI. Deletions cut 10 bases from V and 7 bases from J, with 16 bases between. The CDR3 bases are TGTGCCACCGAATACAGTGGTGGGACCCAGTACTTC. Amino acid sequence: CATEYSGGTQYF.

CDR3 bases: TGTGCCAGCTCGCAATCCGGGACAGGGGAAACCCATGGCTACACCTTC. This translates into CASSQSGTGETHGYTF. V is TRBV18 and J is TRBJ1-2, with TRBD1 identical over 10 bases. The CDR3 is 16 residues long. Germline CDR1 and CDR2: KGHSH and LQKENI. After removal of 6 bases from V and 6 bases from J, the junction contained 13 bases not matched to a gene.

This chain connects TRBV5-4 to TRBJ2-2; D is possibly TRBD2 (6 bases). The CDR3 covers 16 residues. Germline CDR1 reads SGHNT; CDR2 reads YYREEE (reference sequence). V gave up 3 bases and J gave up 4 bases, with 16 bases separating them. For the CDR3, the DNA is TGTGCCAGCAGCTGGAATGGGGGAGGCTCCACCGGGGAGCTGTTTTTT. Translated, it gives CASSWNGGGSTGELFF.

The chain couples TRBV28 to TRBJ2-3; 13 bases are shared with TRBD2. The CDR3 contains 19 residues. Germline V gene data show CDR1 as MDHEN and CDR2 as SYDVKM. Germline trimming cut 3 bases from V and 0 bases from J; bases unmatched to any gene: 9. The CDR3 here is CASSFSLLAGGISTDTQYF. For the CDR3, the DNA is TGTGCCAGCAGTTTTTCTTTACTAGCGGGAGGGATTAGCACAGATACGCAGTATTTT. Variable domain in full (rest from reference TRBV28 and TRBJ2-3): DVKVTQSSRYLVKRTGEKVFLECVQDMDHENMFWYRQDPGLGLRLIYFSYDVKMKEKGDIPEGYSVSREKKERFSLILESASTNQTSMYLCASSFSLLAGGISTDTQYFGPGTRLTVL.

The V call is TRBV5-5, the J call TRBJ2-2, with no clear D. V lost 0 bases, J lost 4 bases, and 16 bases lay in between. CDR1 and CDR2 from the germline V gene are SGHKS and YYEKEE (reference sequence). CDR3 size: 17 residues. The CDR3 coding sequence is TGTGCCAGCAGCTTGGCCCCCTTAGGAGTCAGCACCGGGGAGCTGTTTTTT. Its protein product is CASSLAPLGVSTGELFF.

Written as DNA, the CDR3 is TGTGCCGGGCGAACAGGGGTGGCCGAGCAGTACTTC. This translates into CAGRTGVAEQYF. V is TRBV5-3 and J is TRBJ2-7; 7 bases match TRBD1. TRBV5-3 is given ORF status, its function remaining uncertain. Losses at the gene ends were 10 bases for V and 6 bases for J; bases not matched to a gene: 10. The CDR3 is 12 residues long.

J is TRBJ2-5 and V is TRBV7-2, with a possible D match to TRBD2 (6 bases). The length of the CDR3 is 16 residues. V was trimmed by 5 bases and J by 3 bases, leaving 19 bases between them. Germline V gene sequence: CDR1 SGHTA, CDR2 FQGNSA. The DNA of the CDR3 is TGTGCCAGCAGCCGAGAGGTGGGGGGAGGAAAAGAGACCCAGTACTTC. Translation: CASSREVGGGKETQYF.

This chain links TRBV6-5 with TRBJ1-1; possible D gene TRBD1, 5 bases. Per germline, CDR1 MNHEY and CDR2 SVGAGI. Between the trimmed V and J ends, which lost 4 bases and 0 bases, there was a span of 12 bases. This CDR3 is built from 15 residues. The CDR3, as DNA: TGTGCCAGCAGTTCCTACCAGGGTGTGAACACTGAAGCTTTCTTT. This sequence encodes CASSSYQGVNTEAFF.

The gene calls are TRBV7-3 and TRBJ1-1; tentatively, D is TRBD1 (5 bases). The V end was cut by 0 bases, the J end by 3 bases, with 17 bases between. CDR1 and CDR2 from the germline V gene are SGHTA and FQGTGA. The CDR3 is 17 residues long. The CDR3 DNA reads TGTGCCAGCAGCTTAACGGCGACAGCCTCGGTGTACACTGAAGCTTTCTTT. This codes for CASSLTATASVYTEAFF.

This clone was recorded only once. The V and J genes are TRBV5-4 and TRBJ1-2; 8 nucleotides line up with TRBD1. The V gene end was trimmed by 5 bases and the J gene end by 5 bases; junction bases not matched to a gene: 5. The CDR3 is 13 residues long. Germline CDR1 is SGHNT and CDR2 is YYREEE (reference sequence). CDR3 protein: CASRGGTGYGYTF. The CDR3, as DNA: TGTGCCAGCAGAGGGGGGACAGGTTATGGCTACACCTTC. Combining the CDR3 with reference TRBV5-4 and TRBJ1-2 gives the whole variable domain ETGVTQSPTHLIKTRGQQVTLRCSSQSGHNTVSWYQQALGQGPQFIFQYYREEENGRGNFPPRFSGLQFPNYSSELNVNALELDDSALYLCASRGGTGYGYTFGSGTRLTVV.

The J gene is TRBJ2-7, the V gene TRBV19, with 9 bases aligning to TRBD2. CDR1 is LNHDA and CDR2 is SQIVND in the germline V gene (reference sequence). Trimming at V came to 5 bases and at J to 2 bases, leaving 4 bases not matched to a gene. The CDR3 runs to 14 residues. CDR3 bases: TGTGCCAGTAGTTTCGCTAGCGGGGCCTACGAGCAGTACTTC. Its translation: CASSFASGAYEQYF.

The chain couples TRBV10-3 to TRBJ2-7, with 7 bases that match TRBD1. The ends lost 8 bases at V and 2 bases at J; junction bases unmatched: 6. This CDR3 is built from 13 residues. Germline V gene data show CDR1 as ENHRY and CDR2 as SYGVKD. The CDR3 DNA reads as TGTGCCATCTCGAGGACAGGAGCCTACGAGCAGTACTTC. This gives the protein CAISRTGAYEQYF.

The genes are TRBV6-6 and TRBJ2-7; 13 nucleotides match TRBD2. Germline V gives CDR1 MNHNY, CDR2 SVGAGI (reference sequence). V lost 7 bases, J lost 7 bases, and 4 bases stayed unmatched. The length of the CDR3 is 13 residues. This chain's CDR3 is CASTGTSGTEQYF. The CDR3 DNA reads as TGTGCCAGCACTGGGACTAGCGGGACTGAGCAGTACTTC.

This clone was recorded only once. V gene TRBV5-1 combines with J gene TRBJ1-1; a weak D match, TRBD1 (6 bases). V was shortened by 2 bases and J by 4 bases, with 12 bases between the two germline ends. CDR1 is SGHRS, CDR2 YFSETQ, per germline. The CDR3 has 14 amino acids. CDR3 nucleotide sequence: TGCGCCAGCAGCTTACAAGGGGGGGGCACTGAAGCTTTCTTT. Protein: CASSLQGGGTEAFF.